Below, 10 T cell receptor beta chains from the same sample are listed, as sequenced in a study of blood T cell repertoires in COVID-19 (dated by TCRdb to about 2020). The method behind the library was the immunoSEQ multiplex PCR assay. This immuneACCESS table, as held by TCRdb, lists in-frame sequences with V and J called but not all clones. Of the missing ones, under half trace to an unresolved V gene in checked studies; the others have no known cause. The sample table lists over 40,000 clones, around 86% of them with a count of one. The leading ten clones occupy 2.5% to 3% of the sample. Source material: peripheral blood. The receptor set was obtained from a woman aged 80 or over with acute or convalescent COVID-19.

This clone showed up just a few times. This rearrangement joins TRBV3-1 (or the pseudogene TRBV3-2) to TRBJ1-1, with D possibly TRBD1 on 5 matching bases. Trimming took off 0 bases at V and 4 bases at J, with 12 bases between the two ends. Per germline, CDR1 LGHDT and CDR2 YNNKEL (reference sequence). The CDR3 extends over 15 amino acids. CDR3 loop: CASSQDWGGTTEAFF. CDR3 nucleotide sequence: TGTGCCAGCAGCCAAGATTGGGGAGGGACCACTGAAGCTTTCTTT.

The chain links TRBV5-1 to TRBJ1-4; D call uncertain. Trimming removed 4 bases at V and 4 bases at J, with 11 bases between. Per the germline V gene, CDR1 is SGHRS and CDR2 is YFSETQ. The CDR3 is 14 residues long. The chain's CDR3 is CASSLQPGNEKLFF. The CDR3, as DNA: TGCGCCAGCAGCCTCCAGCCGGGTAATGAAAAACTGTTTTTT. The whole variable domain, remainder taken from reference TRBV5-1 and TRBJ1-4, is KAGVTQTPRYLIKTRGQQVTLSCSPISGHRSVSWYQQTPGQGLQFLFEYFSETQRNKGNFPGRFSGRQFSNSRSEMNVSTLELGDSALYLCASSLQPGNEKLFFGSGTQLSVL.

DNA of the CDR3: TGCGCCAGCAGCCCTTCGGGGGACGGCTATGAAAAACTGTTTTTT. Protein: CASSPSGDGYEKLFF. This chain uses TRBV4-1 with TRBJ1-4; possibly TRBD1 for D (5 bases). The germline V gene has CDR1 MGHRA and CDR2 YSYEKL. CDR3 length: 15 residues. V shed 4 bases and J shed 6 bases, with 15 bases lying between them.

The CDR3 nucleotides read TGTGCCATCAGTGAACCACAGGGGATCTATGGCTACACCTTC. It yields the protein CAISEPQGIYGYTF. This chain uses TRBV10-3 with TRBJ1-2; 7 bases line up with TRBD1. Germline V CDR1 and CDR2: ENHRY, SYGVKD. Trimming took 3 bases from V and 4 from J; bases not matched to a gene: 5. This CDR3 has 14 amino acids.

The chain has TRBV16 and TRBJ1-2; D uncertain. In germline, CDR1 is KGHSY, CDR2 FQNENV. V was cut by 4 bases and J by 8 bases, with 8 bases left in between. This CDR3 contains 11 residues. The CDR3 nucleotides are TGTGCCAGCAGCCGCACGGGGGGCTACACCTTC. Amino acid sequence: CASSRTGGYTF.

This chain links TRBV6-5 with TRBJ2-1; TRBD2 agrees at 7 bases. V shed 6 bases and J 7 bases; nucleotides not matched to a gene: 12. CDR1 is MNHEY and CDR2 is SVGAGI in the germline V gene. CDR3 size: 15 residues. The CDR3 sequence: CASRSGTMWENEQFF. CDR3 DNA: TGTGCCAGCAGGTCCGGGACTATGTGGGAAAATGAGCAGTTCTTC.

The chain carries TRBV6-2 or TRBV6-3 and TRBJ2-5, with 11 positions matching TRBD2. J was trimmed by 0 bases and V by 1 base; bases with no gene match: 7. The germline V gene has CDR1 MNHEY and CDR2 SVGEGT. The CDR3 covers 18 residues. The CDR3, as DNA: TGTGCCAGCAGTTACTTGATTGGGGGACTAGCGGACCAAGAGACCCAGTACTTC. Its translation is CASSYLIGGLADQETQYF.

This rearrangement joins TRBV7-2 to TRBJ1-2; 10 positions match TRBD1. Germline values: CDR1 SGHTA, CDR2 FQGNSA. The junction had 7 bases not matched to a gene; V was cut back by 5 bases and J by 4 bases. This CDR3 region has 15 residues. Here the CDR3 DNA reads TGTGCCAGCAGCCCCCGGGACAGGGGATTCTATGGCTACACCTTC. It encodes CASSPRDRGFYGYTF.

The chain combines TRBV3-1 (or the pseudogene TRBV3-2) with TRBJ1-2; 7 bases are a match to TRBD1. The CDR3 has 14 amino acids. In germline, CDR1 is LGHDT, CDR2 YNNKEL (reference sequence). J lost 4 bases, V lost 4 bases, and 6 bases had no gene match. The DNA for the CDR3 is TGTGCCAGCAGCCTAGGGGGCAGCTCCTATGGCTACACCTTC. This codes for CASSLGGSSYGYTF.

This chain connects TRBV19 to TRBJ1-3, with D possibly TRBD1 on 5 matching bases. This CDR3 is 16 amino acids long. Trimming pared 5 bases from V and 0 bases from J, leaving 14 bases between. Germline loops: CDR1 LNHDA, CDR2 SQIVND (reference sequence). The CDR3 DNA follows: TGTGCCAGTAGTTCGCGGGGCGGGAGCTCTGGAAACACCATATATTTT. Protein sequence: CASSSRGGSSGNTIYF.